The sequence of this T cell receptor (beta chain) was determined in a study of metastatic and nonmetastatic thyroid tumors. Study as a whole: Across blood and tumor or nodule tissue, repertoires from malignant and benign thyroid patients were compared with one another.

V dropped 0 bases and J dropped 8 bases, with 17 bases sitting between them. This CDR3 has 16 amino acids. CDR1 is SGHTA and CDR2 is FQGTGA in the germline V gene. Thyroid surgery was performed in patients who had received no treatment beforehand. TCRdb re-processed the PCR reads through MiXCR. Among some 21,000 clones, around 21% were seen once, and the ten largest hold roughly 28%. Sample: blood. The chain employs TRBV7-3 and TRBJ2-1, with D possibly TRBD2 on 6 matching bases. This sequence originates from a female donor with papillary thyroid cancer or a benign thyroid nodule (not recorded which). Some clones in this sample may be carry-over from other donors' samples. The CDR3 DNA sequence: TGTGCCAGCAGCTTAACCTCCAGCGGTCCGGGGGATGAGCAGTTCTTC. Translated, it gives CASSLTSSGPGDEQFF.